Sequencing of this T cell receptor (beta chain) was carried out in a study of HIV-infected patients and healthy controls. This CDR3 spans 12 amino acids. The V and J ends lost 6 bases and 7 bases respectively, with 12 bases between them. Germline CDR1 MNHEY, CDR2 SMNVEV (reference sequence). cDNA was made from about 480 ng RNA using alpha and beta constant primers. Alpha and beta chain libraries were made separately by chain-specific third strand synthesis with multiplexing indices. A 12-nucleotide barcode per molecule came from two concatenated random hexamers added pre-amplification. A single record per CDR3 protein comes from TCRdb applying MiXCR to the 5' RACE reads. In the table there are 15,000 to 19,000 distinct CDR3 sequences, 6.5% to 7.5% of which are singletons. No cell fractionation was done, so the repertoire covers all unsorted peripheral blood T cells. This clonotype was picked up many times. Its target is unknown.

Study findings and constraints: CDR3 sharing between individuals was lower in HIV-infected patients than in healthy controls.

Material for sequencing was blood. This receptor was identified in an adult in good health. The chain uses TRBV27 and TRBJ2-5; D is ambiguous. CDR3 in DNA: TGTGCCAGCAGGCCCCCGGACGGGACCCAGTACTTC. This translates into CASRPPDGTQYF.